This is a list of T cell receptor beta chains from one sample in a study of CD8 T cells in ankylosing spondylitis. MiXCR, run by TCRdb on the 5' RACE reads, gives a single entry per CDR3 protein. Of about 240,000 distinct CDR3 sequences listed, about 11% were seen once; the top ten hold roughly 6.8%. The sample consisted of blood, either unsorted or a sorted T cell fraction (not recorded which). These receptors all come from a male donor with ankylosing spondylitis or in good health (not recorded which). CDR3s include the opening cysteine and the closing phenylalanine or tryptophan. A D gene is named only where the DNA matches it firmly. Clone size is not always given. Where it is, it says once, few, many or a class for expanded clones.

TRBJ2-2	-	-	TRBV25-1	CASSERRNTGELFF	TGTGCCAGCAGTGAGAGGAGAAACACCGGGGAGCTGTTTTTT
TRBJ2-2	many	-	TRBV10-3	CAISERTGELFF	TGTGCCATCAGTGAGCGAACCGGGGAGCTGTTTTTT
TRBJ2-1	-	TRBD2	TRBV20-1	CSAYSGYNEQFF	TGCAGTGCTTATAGCGGGTACAATGAGCAGTTCTTC
TRBJ1-2	-	-	TRBV6-8	CASTARRHNYGYTF	TGTGCCAGCACCGCTCGGAGGCATAACTATGGCTACACCTTC
TRBJ2-7	-	-	TRBV5-1	CASSFVTGRASYEQYF	TGCGCCAGCAGCTTCGTGACAGGGAGGGCCTCCTACGAGCAGTACTTC
TRBJ2-7	many	TRBD1	TRBV15	CATSRDTGGPYEQYF	TGTGCCACCAGCAGAGATACAGGGGGACCCTACGAGCAGTACTTC
TRBJ2-2	many	-	TRBV10-3	CAISARLAGELFF	TGTGCCATCAGTGCCCGACTAGCCGGGGAGCTGTTTTTT
TRBJ1-5	many	-	TRBV27	CASRPGQRLGPQHF	TGTGCCAGCAGACCCGGACAGCGACTTGGGCCCCAGCATTTT
TRBJ2-1	-	-	TRBV25-1	CASSDHGQSYNEQFF	TGTGCCAGCAGTGATCACGGACAGTCCTACAATGAGCAGTTCTTC
TRBJ2-7	-	-	TRBV28	CASSLTRDYEQYF	TGTGCCAGCAGTTTAACCCGAGACTACGAGCAGTACTTC
TRBJ1-6	-	TRBD1	TRBV27	CASRRQGKSSYNSPLHF	TGTGCCAGCCGCAGACAGGGAAAGAGCTCCTATAATTCACCCCTCCACTTT
TRBJ1-2	many	TRBD1	TRBV20-1	CSASGAGGYENGYTF	TGCAGTGCTAGCGGGGCAGGGGGGTATGAGAATGGCTACACCTTC
TRBJ2-1	many	-	TRBV12-3/TRBV12-4	CASTLGVSSYNEQFF	TGTGCCAGCACCCTAGGGGTTAGCTCCTACAATGAGCAGTTCTTC
TRBJ1-4	-	-	TRBV18	CASSPPGEGKLFF	TGTGCCAGCTCACCACCGGGCGAGGGAAAACTGTTTTTT
TRBJ1-4	many	-	TRBV5-1	CASAPTGTNEKLFF	TGCGCCAGCGCTCCTACGGGAACTAATGAAAAACTGTTTTTT
TRBJ2-5	many	-	TRBV5-1	CASSLRTGETQYF	TGCGCCAGCAGCTTGAGGACGGGGGAGACCCAGTACTTC
TRBJ1-4	few	TRBD1	TRBV6-1	CASSEVHRGPYEKLFF	TGTGCCAGCAGTGAAGTACACAGGGGGCCCTATGAAAAACTGTTTTTT
TRBJ1-5	many	-	TRBV20-1	CSARDQRGLGNQPQHF	TGCAGTGCTAGAGATCAGCGCGGGTTGGGCAATCAGCCCCAGCATTTT